These T cell receptor beta chains were read from a single sample in a study of shared clonotypes between healthy human individuals. Assay: immunoSEQ multiplex PCR; the TCRdb copy retains only in-frame clones and omits some. The sample holds about 470,000 clones, about 76% seen once. The sequenced material came from PBMCs. These TCRs come from a woman aged 35 to 49 in good health. Some clones in this sample may be carry-over from other donors' samples. Each CDR3 is given without its conserved first and last residue. The order of the fields is V gene, J gene, CDR3 protein.

>TRBV28|TRBJ2-1
ASSVTSGNYNEQF
>TRBV19|TRBJ2-5
ASSILAGPQETQY
>TRBV7-9|TRBJ1-5
ASSLEEGAPQH
>TRBV7-3|TRBJ2-7
ASSLYEGVEQY
>TRBV19|TRBJ1-2
ASSPLSGDRGVRGYT
>TRBV29-1|TRBJ2-7
SVGAGDEQY
>TRBV25-1|TRBJ2-1
ASSRGQSDANEQF
>TRBV5-1|TRBJ2-7
ASSFLRGDNLYEQY
>TRBV9|TRBJ1-2
ASSVGNGSNYGYT
>TRBV28|TRBJ1-5
ASGIDREVQPQH
>TRBV14|TRBJ2-3
ASSRDTDTQY
>TRBV7-2|TRBJ2-5
ASSLAAQETQY
>TRBV19|TRBJ2-3
ASSPRGTDTQY
>TRBV28|TRBJ1-4
ASSLFREGEKLF
>TRBV28|TRBJ1-5
ASSLGMGQPLQPQH
>TRBV5-1|TRBJ2-7
ASSFVLAGGEQY
>TRBV28|TRBJ2-5
ASSLWGRVIQETQY
>TRBV4-2|TRBJ2-1
ASSQDLATSGSYNEQF
>TRBV28|TRBJ2-3
ASSPFGTGSGTDTQY
>TRBV5-4|TRBJ1-5
ASSQGPGYGNQPQH
>TRBV12-5|TRBJ1-1
ASGFDSGTANTEAF
>TRBV7-2|TRBJ2-1
ASSLVPRTYGEQF
>TRBV19|TRBJ2-1
ASSIFGRGEREQF
>TRBV7-9|TRBJ2-7
ASSPRTGPTYEQY
>TRBV5-4|TRBJ2-7
ASSPAGTLTYEQY
>TRBV28|TRBJ2-6
ASVRNSGANVLT
>TRBV7-6|TRBJ2-7
ASSLVQRYEQY
>TRBV20-1|TRBJ2-1
SSSYNEQF
>TRBV27|TRBJ2-5
ASSLVETQY
>TRBV7-8|TRBJ1-1
ASSFGSARNTEAF
>TRBV11-3|TRBJ2-1
ASSLALDNEQF
>TRBV6-1|TRBJ1-1
ASRKKGGAGTEAF
>TRBV2|TRBJ1-1
ASSEEGMNTEAF
>TRBV7-3|TRBJ2-3
ASSLNPGGTDTQY
>TRBV29-1|TRBJ1-1
SVQPGTGNTEAF
>TRBV19|TRBJ1-3
ASSPRRNTIY